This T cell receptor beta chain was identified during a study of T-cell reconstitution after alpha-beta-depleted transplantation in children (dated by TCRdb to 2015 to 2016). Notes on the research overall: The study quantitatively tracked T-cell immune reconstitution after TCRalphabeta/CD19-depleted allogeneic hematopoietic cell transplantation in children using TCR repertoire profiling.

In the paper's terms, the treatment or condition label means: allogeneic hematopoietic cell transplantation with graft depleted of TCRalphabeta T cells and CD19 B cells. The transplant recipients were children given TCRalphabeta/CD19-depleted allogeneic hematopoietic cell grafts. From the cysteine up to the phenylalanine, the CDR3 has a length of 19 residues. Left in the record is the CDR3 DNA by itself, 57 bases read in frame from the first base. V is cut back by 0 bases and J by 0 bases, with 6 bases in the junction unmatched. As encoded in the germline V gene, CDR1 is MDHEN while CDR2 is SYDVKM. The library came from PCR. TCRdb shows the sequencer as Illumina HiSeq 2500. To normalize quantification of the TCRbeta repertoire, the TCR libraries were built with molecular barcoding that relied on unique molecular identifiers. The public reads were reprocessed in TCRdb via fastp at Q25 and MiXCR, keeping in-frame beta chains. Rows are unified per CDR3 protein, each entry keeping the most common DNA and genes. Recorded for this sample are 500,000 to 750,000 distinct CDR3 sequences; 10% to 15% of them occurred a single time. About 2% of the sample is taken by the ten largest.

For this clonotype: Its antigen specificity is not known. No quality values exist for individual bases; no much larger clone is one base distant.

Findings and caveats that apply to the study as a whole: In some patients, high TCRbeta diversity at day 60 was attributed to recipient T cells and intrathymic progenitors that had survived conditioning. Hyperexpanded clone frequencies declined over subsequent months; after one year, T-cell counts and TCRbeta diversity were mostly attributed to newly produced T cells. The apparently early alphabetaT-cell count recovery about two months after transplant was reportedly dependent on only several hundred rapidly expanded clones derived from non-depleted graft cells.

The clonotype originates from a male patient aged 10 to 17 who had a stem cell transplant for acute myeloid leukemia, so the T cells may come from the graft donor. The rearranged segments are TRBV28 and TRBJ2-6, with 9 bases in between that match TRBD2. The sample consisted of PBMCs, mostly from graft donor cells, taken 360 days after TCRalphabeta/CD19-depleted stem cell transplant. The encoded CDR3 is CASSLWRTSAISGANVLTF. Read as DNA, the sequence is TGTGCCAGCAGTTTATGGAGGACTAGCGCGATCTCTGGGGCCAACGTCCTGACTTTC.